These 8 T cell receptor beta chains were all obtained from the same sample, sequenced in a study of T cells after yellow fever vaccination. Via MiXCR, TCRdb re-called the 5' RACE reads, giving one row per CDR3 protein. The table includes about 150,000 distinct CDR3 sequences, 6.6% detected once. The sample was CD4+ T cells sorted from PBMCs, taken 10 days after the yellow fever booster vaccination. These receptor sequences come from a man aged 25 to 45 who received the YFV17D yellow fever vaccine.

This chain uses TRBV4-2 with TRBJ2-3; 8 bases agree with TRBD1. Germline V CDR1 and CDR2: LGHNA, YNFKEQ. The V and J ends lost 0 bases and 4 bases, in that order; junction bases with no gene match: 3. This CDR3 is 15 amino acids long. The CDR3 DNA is TGTGCCAGCAGCCAAGAGAACAGGGGGTCAGATACGCAGTATTTT. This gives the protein CASSQENRGSDTQYF.

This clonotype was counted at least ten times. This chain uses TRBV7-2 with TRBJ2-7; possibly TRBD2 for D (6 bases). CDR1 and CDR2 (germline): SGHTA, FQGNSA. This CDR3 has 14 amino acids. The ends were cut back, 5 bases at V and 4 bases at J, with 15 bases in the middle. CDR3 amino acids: CASSMTEGTYEQYF. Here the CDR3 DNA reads TGTGCCAGCAGCATGACGGAGGGAACTTACGAGCAGTACTTC.

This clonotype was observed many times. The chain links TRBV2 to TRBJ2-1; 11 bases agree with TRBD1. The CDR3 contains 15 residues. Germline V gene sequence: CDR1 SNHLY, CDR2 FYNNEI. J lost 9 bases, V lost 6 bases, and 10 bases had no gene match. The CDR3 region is CASSLGGQGGTEQFF. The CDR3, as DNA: TGTGCCAGCAGCCTGGGGGGACAGGGGGGGACTGAGCAGTTCTTC.

CDR3 nucleotide sequence: TGTGCCAGCACACCTCCCTTGCGGGAGGGCCTCGAGACCCAGTACTTC. Translation gives CASTPPLREGLETQYF. V usage is TRBV7-8 and J usage is TRBJ2-5; TRBD2 aligns across 9 bases. CDR1 SGHVS and CDR2 FQNEAQ come from the germline V gene. V trimming: 7 bases; J trimming: 5 bases; junction bases outside the gene matches: 14. This CDR3 is 16 amino acids long.

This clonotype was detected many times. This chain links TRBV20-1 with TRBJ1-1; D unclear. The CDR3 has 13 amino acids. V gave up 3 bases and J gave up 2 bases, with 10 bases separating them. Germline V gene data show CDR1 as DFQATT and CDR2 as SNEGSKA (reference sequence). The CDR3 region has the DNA TGCAGTGCTAGGAGGCAGCGAAACACTGAAGCTTTCTTT. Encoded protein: CSARRQRNTEAFF.

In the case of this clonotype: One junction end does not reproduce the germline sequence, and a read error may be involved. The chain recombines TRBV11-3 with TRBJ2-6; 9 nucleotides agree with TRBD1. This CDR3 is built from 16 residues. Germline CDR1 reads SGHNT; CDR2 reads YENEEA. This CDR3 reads CVSSSDRGLGANVLTF. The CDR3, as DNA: TGTGTCAGCAGCTCAGACAGGGGGTTAGGGGCCAACGTCCTGACTTTC.

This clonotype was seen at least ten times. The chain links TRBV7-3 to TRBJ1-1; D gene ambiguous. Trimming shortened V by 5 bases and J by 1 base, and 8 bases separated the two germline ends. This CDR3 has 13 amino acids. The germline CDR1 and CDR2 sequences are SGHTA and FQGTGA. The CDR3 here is CASSLTANTEAFF. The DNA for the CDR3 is TGTGCCAGCAGCCTGACGGCGAACACTGAAGCTTTCTTT. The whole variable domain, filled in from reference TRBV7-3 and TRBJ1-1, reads GAGVSQTPSNKVTEKGKYVELRCDPISGHTALYWYRQSLGQGPEFLIYFQGTGAADDSGLPNDRFFAVRPEGSVSTLKIQRTERGDSAVYLCASSLTANTEAFFGQGTRLTVV.

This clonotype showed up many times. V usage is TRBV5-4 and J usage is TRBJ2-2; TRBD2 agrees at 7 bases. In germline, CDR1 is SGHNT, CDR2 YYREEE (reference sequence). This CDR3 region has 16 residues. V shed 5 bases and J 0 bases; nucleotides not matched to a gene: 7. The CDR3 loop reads CASRRELQANTGELFF. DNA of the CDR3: TGTGCCAGCAGGCGGGAGCTCCAGGCGAACACCGGGGAGCTGTTTTTT.